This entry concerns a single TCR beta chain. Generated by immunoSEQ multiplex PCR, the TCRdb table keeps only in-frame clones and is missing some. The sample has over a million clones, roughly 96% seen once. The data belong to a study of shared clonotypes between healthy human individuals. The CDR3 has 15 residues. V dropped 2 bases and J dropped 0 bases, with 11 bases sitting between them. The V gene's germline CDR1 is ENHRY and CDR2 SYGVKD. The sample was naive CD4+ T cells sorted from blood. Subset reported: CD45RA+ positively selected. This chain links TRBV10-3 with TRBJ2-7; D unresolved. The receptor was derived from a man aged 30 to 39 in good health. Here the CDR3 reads CAISESTAVSYEQYF. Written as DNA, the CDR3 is TGTGCCATCAGTGAGAGCACGGCTGTCTCCTACGAGCAGTACTTC.